This record looks at one T cell receptor beta chain sequence and its context. Antigen: not known. The data originate from a study of blood T cells in healthy people across ages. There are 14 residues in the CDR3. Germline V gene lookup returns CDR1 SQVTM and CDR2 ANQGSEA. Primers used in a second PCR of roughly 7 to 12 cycles were a sample-barcoded 5' primer and a J-beta primer mix. All cDNA molecules were each tagged by a template-switch adaptor with 12 random nucleotides. Using its own MiXCR run on the 5' RACE reads, TCRdb lists one record per CDR3 protein. The table lists about 900,000 distinct CDR3 sequences, around 46% of them singletons. Regarding the study as a whole: For the donors, CMV status was unknown and possibly confounded expanded clonotype changes. Both higher diversity and more naive CD4+ cells marked long-lived donors when set against aged donors. From one million sequenced T cells, diversity estimates were lower bounds.

The material sequenced was blood. The chain carries TRBV29-1 and TRBJ2-7; 7 bases are a match to TRBD1. The receptor was derived from a man in his thirties or forties in good health. In DNA, the CDR3 is TGCGGCGCATCCCAAATGGGGACAGAGGACGAGCAGTACTTC. Translated, it gives CGASQMGTEDEQYF.